This record covers a single T cell receptor (beta chain). Its antigen is currently unknown. CDR1 is SGDLS and CDR2 is YYNGEE in the germline V gene. The CDR3 is made up of 14 amino acids. The ends lost 4 bases at V and 2 bases at J; junction bases unmatched: 5. The sample belongs to a study of OX40 agonist ivuxolimab in advanced cancers. Whole-study results and caveats: Expanded clones belonging to CD8+ T cells outnumbered, on average, those of CD4+.

Produced via immunoSEQ multiplex PCR; TCRdb's table is partial and in-frame only. Of fewer than 40,000 clones listed, 65% to 85% are singletons. The chain joins TRBV9 to TRBJ2-5, with 7 bases aligning to TRBD2. The source material was CD4+ or CD8+ T cells sorted from blood, sampled in a trial of the OX40 agonist ivuxolimab. The source is an adult with an advanced solid tumor such as melanoma, head and neck, liver or kidney cancer. For the CDR3, the DNA is TGTGCCAGCAGCATGCTGGGGGGGCAAGAGACCCAGTACTTC. Translation gives CASSMLGGQETQYF. The complete variable domain, with remaining parts taken from reference TRBV9 and TRBJ2-5, reads DSGVTQTPKHLITATGQRVTLRCSPRSGDLSVYWYQQSLDQGLQFLIQYYNGEERAKGNILERFSAQQFPDLHSELNLSSLELGDSALYFCASSMLGGQETQYFGPGTRLLVL.